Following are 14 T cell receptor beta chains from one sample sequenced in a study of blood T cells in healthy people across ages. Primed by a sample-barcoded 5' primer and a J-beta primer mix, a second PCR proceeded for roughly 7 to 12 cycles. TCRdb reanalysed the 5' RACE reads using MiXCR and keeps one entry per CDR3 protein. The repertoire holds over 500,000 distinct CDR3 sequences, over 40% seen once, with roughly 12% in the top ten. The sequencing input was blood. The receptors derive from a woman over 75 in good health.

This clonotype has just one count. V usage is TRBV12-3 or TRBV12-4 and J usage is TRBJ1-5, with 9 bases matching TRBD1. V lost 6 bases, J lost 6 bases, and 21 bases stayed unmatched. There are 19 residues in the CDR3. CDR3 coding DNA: TGTGCCAGCAGCCACAGGGCACCCTTCCTACAGGACAGGGGTCAGCCCCAGCATTTT. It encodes CASSHRAPFLQDRGQPQHF.

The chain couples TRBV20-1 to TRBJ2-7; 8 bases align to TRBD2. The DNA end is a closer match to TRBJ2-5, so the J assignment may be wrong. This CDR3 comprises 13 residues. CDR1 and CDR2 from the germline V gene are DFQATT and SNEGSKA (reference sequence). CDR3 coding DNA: TGCAGTGCCCTGGGACTAGTCGAAAAGACCCAGTACTTC. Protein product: CSALGLVEKTQYF.

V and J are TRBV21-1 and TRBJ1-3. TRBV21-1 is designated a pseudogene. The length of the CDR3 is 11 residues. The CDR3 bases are TGTGCCAGCAGCAAGGGCCCACCCATATATTTT. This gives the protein CASSKGPPIYF.

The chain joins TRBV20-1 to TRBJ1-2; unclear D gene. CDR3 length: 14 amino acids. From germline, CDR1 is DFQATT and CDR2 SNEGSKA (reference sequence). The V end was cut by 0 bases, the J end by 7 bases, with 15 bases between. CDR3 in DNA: TGCAGTGCTAGAGATCCCCGGAGTTTTTCTGGCTACACCTTC. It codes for CSARDPRSFSGYTF.

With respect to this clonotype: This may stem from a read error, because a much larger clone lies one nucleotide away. The CDR3 DNA sequence: TGCAGTGCTAGAGTTGGGTTCGAGCGGGGGTCCTACAATGAGCAGTTCTTC. Its protein product is CSARVGFERGSYNEQFF. This chain links TRBV20-1 with TRBJ2-1; 8 nucleotides line up with TRBD2. The CDR3 has 17 amino acids. Trimming at V came to 1 base and at J to 1 base, leaving 9 bases not matched to a gene. Germline V gives CDR1 DFQATT, CDR2 SNEGSKA (reference sequence).

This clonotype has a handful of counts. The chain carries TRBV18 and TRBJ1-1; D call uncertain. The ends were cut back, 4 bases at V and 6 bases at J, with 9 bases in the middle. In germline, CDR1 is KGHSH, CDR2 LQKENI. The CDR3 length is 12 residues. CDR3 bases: TGTGCCAGCTCACGCAGGACGGCTGAAGCTTTCTTT. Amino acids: CASSRRTAEAFF. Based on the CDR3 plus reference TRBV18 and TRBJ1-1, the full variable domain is NAGVMQNPRHLVRRRGQEARLRCSPMKGHSHVYWYRQLPEEGLKFMVYLQKENIIDESGMPKERFSAEFPKEGPSILRIQQVVRGDSAAYFCASSRRTAEAFFGQGTRLTVV.

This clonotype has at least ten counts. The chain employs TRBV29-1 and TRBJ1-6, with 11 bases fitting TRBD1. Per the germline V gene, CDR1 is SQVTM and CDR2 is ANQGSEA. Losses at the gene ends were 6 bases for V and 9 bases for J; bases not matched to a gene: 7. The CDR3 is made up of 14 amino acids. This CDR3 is CSVGTGGVGSPLHF. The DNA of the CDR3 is TGCAGCGTCGGGACAGGGGGGGTAGGTTCACCCCTCCACTTT. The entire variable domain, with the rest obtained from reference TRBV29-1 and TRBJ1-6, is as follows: SAVISQKPSRDICQRGTSLTIQCQVDSQVTMMFWYRQQPGQSLTLIATANQGSEATYESGFVIDKFPISRPNLTFSTLTVSNMSPEDSSIYLCSVGTGGVGSPLHFGNGTRLTVT.

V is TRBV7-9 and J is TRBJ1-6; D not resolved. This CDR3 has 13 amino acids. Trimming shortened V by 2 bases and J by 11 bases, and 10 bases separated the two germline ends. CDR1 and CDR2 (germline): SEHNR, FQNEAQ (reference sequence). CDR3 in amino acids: CASSLMGTAPLHF. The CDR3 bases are TGTGCCAGCAGCTTAATGGGTACTGCACCCCTCCACTTT.

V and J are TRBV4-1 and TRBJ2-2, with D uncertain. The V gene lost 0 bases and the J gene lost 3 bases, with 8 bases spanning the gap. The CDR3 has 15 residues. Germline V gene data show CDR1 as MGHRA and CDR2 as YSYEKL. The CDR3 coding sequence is TGCGCCAGCAGCCAAGATGGACGGGACACCGGGGAGCTGTTTTTT. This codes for CASSQDGRDTGELFF.

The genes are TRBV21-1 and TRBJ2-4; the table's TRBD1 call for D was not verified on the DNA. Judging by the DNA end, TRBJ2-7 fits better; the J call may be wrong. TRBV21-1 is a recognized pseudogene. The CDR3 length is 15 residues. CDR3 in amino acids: CASSKTSGDFDEQYF. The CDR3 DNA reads TGTGCCAGCAGCAAAACATCAGGGGACTTCGACGAGCAGTACTTC.

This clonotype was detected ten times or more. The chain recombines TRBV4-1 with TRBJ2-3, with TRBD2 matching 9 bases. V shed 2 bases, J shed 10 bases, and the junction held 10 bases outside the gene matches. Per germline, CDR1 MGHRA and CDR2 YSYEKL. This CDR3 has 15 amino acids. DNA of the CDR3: TGCGCCAGCAGCCAACTCGCGGGAGGGCCTCGGGCGCAGTATTTT. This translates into CASSQLAGGPRAQYF.

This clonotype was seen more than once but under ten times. The CDR3 region has the DNA TGCAGCGTTGAAGTCGGACAGGTTCAGGGGGACGAGCAGTACTTC. Its translation: CSVEVGQVQGDEQYF. The chain has TRBV29-1 and TRBJ2-7; 7 bases map to TRBD1. V gave up 1 base and J gave up 5 bases; unmatched junction bases: 11. From germline, CDR1 is SQVTM and CDR2 ANQGSEA. The CDR3 covers 15 residues.

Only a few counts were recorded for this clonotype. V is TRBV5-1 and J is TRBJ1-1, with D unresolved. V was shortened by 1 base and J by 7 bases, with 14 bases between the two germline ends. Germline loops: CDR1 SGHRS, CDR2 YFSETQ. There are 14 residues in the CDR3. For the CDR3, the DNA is TGCGCCAGCAGCTTGATAACGGACGTCCGTGAAGCTTTCTTT. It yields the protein CASSLITDVREAFF. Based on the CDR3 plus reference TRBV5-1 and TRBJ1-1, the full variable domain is KAGVTQTPRYLIKTRGQQVTLSCSPISGHRSVSWYQQTPGQGLQFLFEYFSETQRNKGNFPGRFSGRQFSNSRSEMNVSTLELGDSALYLCASSLITDVREAFFGQGTRLTVV.

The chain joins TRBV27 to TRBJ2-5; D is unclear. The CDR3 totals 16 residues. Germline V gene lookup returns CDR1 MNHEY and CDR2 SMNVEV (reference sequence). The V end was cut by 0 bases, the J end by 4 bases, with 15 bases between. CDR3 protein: CASSLSISRNLETQYF. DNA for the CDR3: TGTGCCAGCAGTTTATCGATAAGCAGGAACTTAGAGACCCAGTACTTC.